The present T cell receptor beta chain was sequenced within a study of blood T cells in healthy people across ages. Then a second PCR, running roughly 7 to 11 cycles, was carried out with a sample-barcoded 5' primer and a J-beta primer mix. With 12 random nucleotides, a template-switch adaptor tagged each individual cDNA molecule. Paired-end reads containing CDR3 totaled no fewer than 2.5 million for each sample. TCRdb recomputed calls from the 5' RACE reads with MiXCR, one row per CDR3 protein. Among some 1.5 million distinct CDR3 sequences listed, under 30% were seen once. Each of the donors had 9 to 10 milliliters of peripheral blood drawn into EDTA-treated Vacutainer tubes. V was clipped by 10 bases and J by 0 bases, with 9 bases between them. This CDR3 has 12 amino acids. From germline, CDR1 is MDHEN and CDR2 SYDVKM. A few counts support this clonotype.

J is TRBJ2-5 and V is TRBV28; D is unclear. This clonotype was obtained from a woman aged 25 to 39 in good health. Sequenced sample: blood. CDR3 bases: TGTGCCACAAACCGGTACCAAGAGACCCAGTACTTC. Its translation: CATNRYQETQYF.